These T cell receptor beta chains were read from a single sample in a study of cytomegalovirus exposure and HLA in healthy donors. Sequenced by immunoSEQ multiplex PCR; TCRdb stores in-frame clones only, minus some. Seen here are some 61,000 clones, about 81% observed once, and the top ten hold 6.5%. Sequencing input: PBMCs. All receptors derive from a human donor in good health. Each CDR3 is given with its conserved first and last residue. The order of the fields is V gene, D gene, clone size, J gene, CDR3 DNA, CDR3 protein. A D gene is named only where the DNA matches it firmly. Expanded clones are given a class, and other clones once, few, many or no size at all.

TRBV9	TRBD2	once	TRBJ2-3	TGTGCCAGCAGCGTAGTTGGCGGGGGGCAGACAGATACGCAGTATTTT	CASSVVGGGQTDTQYF
TRBV18	TRBD1	-	TRBJ2-2	TGTGCCAGCTCACCTGCAGGGGGATCCCAAGGTCCCGGGGAGCTGTTTTTT	CASSPAGGSQGPGELFF
TRBV5-8	TRBD1	-	TRBJ1-1	TGTGCCAGCAGCGGGACAGCCCTGCCGGGCACTGAAGCTTTCTTT	CASSGTALPGTEAFF
TRBV5-1	-	-	TRBJ2-7	TGCGCCAGCAGCTTGGAAGCTTTATACGAGCAGTACTTC	CASSLEALYEQYF
TRBV5-1	-	few	TRBJ1-2	TGCGCCAGCAGCGGATCCAGGGCCCCCGCCGATCACTATGGCTACACCTTC	CASSGSRAPADHYGYTF
TRBV7-9	TRBD1	once	TRBJ1-6	TGTGCCAGCAGCTTAGAGATGACAGGGAGTCATATGAGTTCACCCCTCCACTTT	CASSLEMTGSHMSSPLHF
TRBV7-9	-	-	TRBJ1-1	TGTGCCAGCAGCTTAGTCCGGGGGAACACTGAAGCTTTCTTT	CASSLVRGNTEAFF
TRBV4-3	-	-	TRBJ1-2	TGCGCCAGCAGCCAAGATCAGGACTATGGCTACACCTTC	CASSQDQDYGYTF
TRBV6-1	-	once	TRBJ2-3	TGTGCCAGCAGTGATCAGGGGATCTTAATCACAGATACGCAGTATTTT	CASSDQGILITDTQYF
TRBV18	-	-	TRBJ1-5	TGTGCCAGCTCACCACCCGGGAATCAGCCCCAGCATTTT	CASSPPGNQPQHF
TRBV6-1	-	few	TRBJ2-7	TGTGCCAGCAGTGATCCGGGACTCAAGAACTACGAGCAGTACTTC	CASSDPGLKNYEQYF
TRBV28	-	-	TRBJ2-6	TGTGCCAGCAGTTTAGGAGCCAGCTCTGGGGCCAACGTCCTGACTTTC	CASSLGASSGANVLTF
TRBV2	TRBD1	few	TRBJ2-3	TGTGCCAGCAGTGACCGAGGGGGCCTCACAGATACGCAGTATTTT	CASSDRGGLTDTQYF
TRBV27	TRBD1	-	TRBJ1-1	TGTGCCAGCACCTTGGGACAGGGCCGTGAAGCTTTCTTT	CASTLGQGREAFF
TRBV16	-	-	TRBJ2-5	TGTGCCAGCAGCAACCCGCAGAGACAGATAGAGACCCAGTACTTC	CASSNPQRQIETQYF
TRBV2	-	-	TRBJ1-5	TGTGCCAGCATGCAGGGAGGGAATCAGCCCCAGCATTTT	CASMQGGNQPQHF
TRBV27	-	-	TRBJ2-7	TGTGCCAGCAGTCCCCTCCAACAGCCCTACGAGCAGTACTTC	CASSPLQQPYEQYF
TRBV6-1	-	-	TRBJ1-1	TGTGCCAGCAGTGATGGACGGGAGAACACTGAAGCTCTCTTT	CASSDGRENTEALF
TRBV6-5	TRBD1	-	TRBJ1-1	TGCGCCAGCAGTTACTCCTTAGGACAGGGGAACACTGAAGCTTTCTTT	CASSYSLGQGNTEAFF